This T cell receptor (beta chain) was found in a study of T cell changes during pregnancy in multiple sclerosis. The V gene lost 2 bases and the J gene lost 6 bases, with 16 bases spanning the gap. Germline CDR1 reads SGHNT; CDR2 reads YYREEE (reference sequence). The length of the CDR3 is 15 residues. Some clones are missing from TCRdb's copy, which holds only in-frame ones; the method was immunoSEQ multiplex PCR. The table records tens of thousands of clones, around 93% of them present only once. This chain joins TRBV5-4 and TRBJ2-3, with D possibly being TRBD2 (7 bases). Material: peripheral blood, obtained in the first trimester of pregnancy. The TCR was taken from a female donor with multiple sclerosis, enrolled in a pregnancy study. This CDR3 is CASSFAGASADTQYF. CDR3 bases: TGTGCCAGCAGCTTTGCGGGGGCCTCTGCGGATACGCAGTATTTT.